The 20 T cell receptor beta chains presented below share a single source sample, sequenced in a study of CD4 T cells in relation to SARS-CoV-2 and coronaviruses. The unexposed donors gave CD4+ T cells in about 2010-2019, prior to COVID-19. After approximately ten days of culture, CD4+ T cells were isolated. Which antigens these TCRs recognize remains unknown. Generated by immunoSEQ multiplex PCR, the TCRdb table keeps only in-frame clones and is missing some. Among 20,000 to 30,000 clones listed, 75% to 80% were seen once. The sequencing input was CD4+ T cells from PBMCs, cultured in vitro. Receptors were obtained from a human donor in good health.

The V gene is TRBV19, the J gene TRBJ1-1, with D uncertain. Germline assignment: CDR1 LNHDA and CDR2 SQIVND (reference sequence). This CDR3 region has 16 residues. Trimming removed 6 bases from V and 1 base from J, with 18 bases in between. CDR3 amino acids: CASSVILGRANTEAFF. As DNA, the CDR3 is TGTGCCAGTAGCGTAATCTTAGGGAGGGCGAACACTGAAGCTTTCTTT.

The gene calls are TRBV30 and TRBJ1-4, with D uncertain. Trimming cost V 0 bases and J 0 bases, with 8 bases left between them. The CDR3 has 15 amino acids. The germline CDR1 and CDR2 sequences are GTSNPN and SVGIG (reference sequence). CDR3 sequence: CAWSVFGTTNEKLFF. The CDR3 coding sequence is TGTGCCTGGAGTGTATTTGGGACAACTAATGAAAAACTGTTTTTT.

The rearrangement joins TRBV5-1 to TRBJ2-1, with TRBD2 matching 7 bases. The trim removed 0 bases at V and 0 bases at J, leaving 3 bases unmatched. Germline V gene sequence: CDR1 SGHRS, CDR2 YFSETQ. CDR3 length: 16 amino acids. CDR3 residues: CASSLAGGSSYNEQFF. As DNA, the CDR3 is TGCGCCAGCAGCTTGGCCGGCGGGAGCTCCTACAATGAGCAGTTCTTC.

The CDR3 DNA follows: TGTGCCAGCTCACAATCTCCGGGACGGGGGGACTACGAGCAGTACTTC. Encoded protein: CASSQSPGRGDYEQYF. The chain combines TRBV18 with TRBJ2-7; 7 positions match TRBD2. CDR1 and CDR2 (germline): KGHSH, LQKENI. The CDR3 contains 16 residues. Trimming at V came to 4 bases and at J to 3 bases, leaving 12 bases not matched to a gene.

This chain uses TRBV13 with TRBJ2-7; 8 nucleotides agree with TRBD1. The CDR3 loop spans 12 amino acids. Germline V gene data show CDR1 as PRHDT and CDR2 as FYEKMQ (reference sequence). Unmatched junction bases numbered 3, after V lost 5 bases and J lost 6 bases. The CDR3 reads CASSRTGGEQYF. In nucleotides, the CDR3 is TGTGCCAGCAGCCGCACAGGGGGCGAGCAGTACTTC.

The chain carries TRBV19 and TRBJ2-1, with 8 positions matching TRBD1. The CDR3 is made up of 15 amino acids. The trim removed 1 base at V and 4 bases at J, leaving 3 bases unmatched. The germline CDR1 and CDR2 sequences are LNHDA and SQIVND (reference sequence). The CDR3 DNA sequence: TGTGCCAGTAGTATAGGGACAGGGAGATACAATGAGCAGTTCTTC. This codes for CASSIGTGRYNEQFF.

The rearrangement links TRBV19 to TRBJ1-1; 9 positions match TRBD1. V trimming: 5 bases; J trimming: 4 bases; junction bases outside the gene matches: 8. This CDR3 region has 15 residues. Germline V CDR1 and CDR2: LNHDA, SQIVND (reference sequence). CDR3 bases: TGTGCCAGTAGTCAGGTGGGACAGGGAGGCACTGAAGCTTTCTTT. Translating it yields CASSQVGQGGTEAFF.

The genes are TRBV7-9 and TRBJ1-1; TRBD1 aligns across 8 bases. The CDR3 extends over 15 amino acids. The V and J ends lost 5 bases and 4 bases, in that order; junction bases with no gene match: 9. Germline values: CDR1 SEHNR, CDR2 FQNEAQ (reference sequence). The CDR3 DNA sequence: TGTGCCAGCAGCCCACAGACAGGGGTGGGCACTGAAGCTTTCTTT. Amino acid sequence: CASSPQTGVGTEAFF.

The chain links TRBV6-5 to TRBJ1-6, with 9 bases identical to TRBD1. The CDR3 totals 14 residues. The germline V gene encodes CDR1 MNHEY and CDR2 SVGAGI. Losses at the gene ends were 5 bases for V and 7 bases for J; bases not matched to a gene: 3. CDR3: CASSPGTGNSPLHF. CDR3 nucleotides: TGTGCCAGCAGTCCCGGGACAGGGAATTCACCCCTCCACTTT.

The chain combines TRBV21-1 with TRBJ2-7; the D call TRBD1 from the table was never checked on the DNA. TRBV21-1 counts as a pseudogene. This CDR3 is built from 15 residues. The CDR3 nucleotides are TGTGCCAGCAGTGAATCCGGACAGGGTACCTACGAGCAGTACTTC. This gives the protein CASSESGQGTYEQYF.

This chain links TRBV28 with TRBJ2-7, with 7 positions matching TRBD2. The CDR3 has 16 residues. The J segment lost 0 bases and the V segment lost 6 bases, leaving 11 bases of the junction unmatched. Germline CDR1 and CDR2: MDHEN and SYDVKM. The CDR3 nucleotides are TGTGCCAGCAGCAGTAGCGGGTCACAGAGCTCCTACGAGCAGTACTTC. Protein: CASSSSGSQSSYEQYF.

The sample holds one count of this clone. This sequence joins TRBV6-5 and TRBJ2-7; a possible D gene is TRBD2 (5 bases). Trimming stripped 7 bases from V and 7 bases from J, with 11 bases between. The V gene's germline CDR1 is MNHEY and CDR2 SVGAGI. The CDR3 has 11 residues. CDR3 sequence: CASNTPGEQYF. DNA of the CDR3: TGTGCCAGCAACACCCCGGGGGAGCAGTACTTC.

This chain uses TRBV5-6 with TRBJ2-7; either TRBD1 or TRBD2 may supply D (5 bases each). Germline loops: CDR1 SGHDT, CDR2 YYEEEE. The CDR3 length is 15 residues. Trimming left V 4 bases short and J 0 bases short, with 14 bases between. The CDR3 loop is CASSPRDVLSYEQYF. In nucleotides, the CDR3 is TGTGCCAGCAGCCCCCGGGACGTCCTCTCCTACGAGCAGTACTTC.

The CDR3 loop reads CASSPQGMGYEQYF. The DNA of the CDR3 is TGTGCCAGCAGCCCTCAGGGGATGGGCTACGAGCAGTACTTC. The chain joins TRBV7-9 to TRBJ2-7, with D maybe TRBD1 (6 bases). The germline V gene has CDR1 SEHNR and CDR2 FQNEAQ (reference sequence). This CDR3 has 14 residues. V lost 5 bases and J 3 bases, leaving 14 bases between the germline ends.

The J gene is TRBJ1-1, the V gene TRBV12-3 or TRBV12-4; perhaps TRBD1 as D (6 bases). CDR3 length equals 13 residues. Trimming cost V 5 bases and J 1 base, with 8 bases left between them. CDR3 protein: CASSQTGNTEAFF. CDR3 coding DNA: TGTGCCAGCAGTCAGACAGGGAACACTGAAGCTTTCTTT.

The V call is TRBV5-1, the J call TRBJ2-4; 15 nucleotides match TRBD2. CDR3 length: 15 residues. From germline, CDR1 is SGHRS and CDR2 YFSETQ. The J segment lost 7 bases and the V segment lost 3 bases, leaving 2 bases of the junction unmatched. CDR3: CASSWTSGRENIQYF. In DNA form, the CDR3 reads TGCGCCAGCAGCTGGACTAGCGGGAGGGAGAACATTCAGTACTTC.

The chain couples TRBV30 to TRBJ2-1; TRBD1 is a possible D gene (6 bases). The germline CDR1 and CDR2 sequences are GTSNPN and SVGIG (reference sequence). There are 15 residues in the CDR3. Between the trimmed V and J ends, which lost 1 base and 6 bases, there was a span of 16 bases. The CDR3 spells CAWSGSRMDSNEQFF. DNA for the CDR3: TGTGCCTGGAGTGGAAGTAGAATGGACAGCAATGAGCAGTTCTTC.

This clone occurred a few times. V usage is TRBV18 and J usage is TRBJ2-7, with TRBD2 identical over 8 bases. The CDR3 has 12 amino acids. The junction had 4 bases not matched to a gene; V was cut back by 6 bases and J by 6 bases. Germline CDR1 and CDR2: KGHSH and LQKENI. The CDR3 is CASSTGGFEQYF. The DNA for the CDR3 is TGTGCCAGCTCTACGGGAGGGTTCGAGCAGTACTTC.

This clone is labeled medium-sized (0.01 to 0.1%). The gene calls are TRBV27 and TRBJ2-3; no clear D. This CDR3 spans 15 amino acids. Trimming took off 1 base at V and 3 bases at J, with 11 bases between the two ends. CDR1 and CDR2 (germline): MNHEY, SMNVEV (reference sequence). The CDR3 loop reads CASSLFPGLTDTQYF. The CDR3 DNA sequence: TGTGCCAGCAGTTTATTTCCCGGGTTGACAGATACGCAGTATTTT.

This clone was detected once. The rearrangement uses TRBV28 and TRBJ2-7; D may be TRBD1 (6 bases). Germline V gene data show CDR1 as MDHEN and CDR2 as SYDVKM. CDR3 length: 12 amino acids. The germline V and J ends were trimmed by 10 bases and 4 bases, with 14 bases remaining between them. The CDR3 is CATKIQGYEQYF. The CDR3 DNA reads as TGTGCCACCAAAATACAGGGATACGAGCAGTACTTC.